This entry describes one TCR beta chain. The data are from a study of identical twins. CDR1 is LGHNA and CDR2 is YNFKEQ in the germline V gene. The J segment lost 6 bases and the V segment lost 4 bases, leaving 8 bases of the junction unmatched. The CDR3 is 16 amino acids. TCRdb re-called the 5' RACE reads through MiXCR, storing one row per CDR3 protein. The profile covers 350,000 to 600,000 distinct CDR3 sequences, with around 14% appearing a single time and around 0.57% taken by the ten largest. These data also featured in a second study, about yellow fever vaccine responses in identical twins.

The source material was CD4+ T cells sorted from blood. The J gene is TRBJ2-2, the V gene TRBV4-2; 10 nucleotides agree with TRBD2. The TCR originated in a young woman in good health. The CDR3 coding sequence is TGTGCCAGCAGCCTCCAGCTAGCGGGGGCCCCCGGGGAGCTGTTTTTT. This translates into CASSLQLAGAPGELFF.